These 30 T cell receptor beta chains share one sample of origin, sequenced in a study of shared clonotypes between healthy human individuals. Some clones are missing from TCRdb's copy, which holds only in-frame ones; the method was immunoSEQ multiplex PCR. The sample holds 1,500,000 or so clones, around 97% seen once. Sequenced sample: naive CD4+ T cells sorted from blood. Sample subset: CD45RA+ positively selected. The origin of the receptors is a young man in good health.

This clone occurred once. The J gene is TRBJ2-2, the V gene TRBV7-9, with a weak D call TRBD2 (6 bases). This CDR3 has 17 residues. Germline V gives CDR1 SEHNR, CDR2 FQNEAQ (reference sequence). The V gene lost 4 bases and the J gene lost 3 bases, with 18 bases spanning the gap. Written as DNA, the CDR3 is TGTGCCAGCAGCTCATCACCCACCGGGACTTACACCGGGGAGCTGTTTTTT. Its translation: CASSSSPTGTYTGELFF.

This chain joins TRBV9 and TRBJ2-1; 9 bases agree with TRBD2. Looked up from germline, CDR1 is SGDLS and CDR2 is YYNGEE. There are 15 residues in the CDR3. Trimming cost V 0 bases and J 9 bases; bases outside gene matches: 7. CDR3 sequence (DNA): TGTGCCAGCAGCGTAGTCTCTAGCGGGATCGGTGAGCAGTTCTTC. Translation: CASSVVSSGIGEQFF.

The chain recombines TRBV6-6 with TRBJ2-1; D is perhaps TRBD2 (6 bases). The CDR3 consists of 13 residues. Between the trimmed V and J ends, which lost 8 bases and 7 bases, there was a span of 15 bases. The germline V gene encodes CDR1 MNHNY and CDR2 SVGAGI (reference sequence). The CDR3 spells CASRVTSSNEQFF. The CDR3 DNA follows: TGTGCCAGCCGAGTTACTAGCTCAAATGAGCAGTTCTTC.

J is TRBJ1-2 and V is TRBV5-4; 7 bases are shared with TRBD1. The CDR3 is 15 residues long. J lost 8 bases, V lost 2 bases, and 12 bases had no gene match. Germline assignment: CDR1 SGHNT and CDR2 YYREEE (reference sequence). The CDR3 protein is CASSFPDRAANGYTF. The CDR3 nucleotides are TGTGCCAGCAGCTTCCCTGACAGGGCCGCTAACGGCTACACCTTC.

The chain uses TRBV27 and TRBJ2-5, with D uncertain. Germline lookup yields CDR1 MNHEY and CDR2 SMNVEV (reference sequence). Trimming left V 0 bases short and J 6 bases short, with 11 bases between. The CDR3 has 14 amino acids. DNA for the CDR3: TGTGCCAGCAGTTTATCGAGGTTGTGGAAGACCCAGTACTTC. This sequence encodes CASSLSRLWKTQYF.

The chain combines TRBV15 with TRBJ1-3; possible D gene TRBD1, 6 bases. The CDR3 length is 16 residues. Germline lookup yields CDR1 LNHNV and CDR2 YYDKDF (reference sequence). V was pared by 1 base and J by 0 bases, with 10 bases between. CDR3 region: CATSRGQGGSGNTIYF. Written as DNA, the CDR3 is TGTGCCACCAGCAGAGGGCAAGGGGGCTCTGGAAACACCATATATTTT.

Here the CDR3 DNA reads TGTGCCAGCAGCTTAGTATTAGGGGTGAACACTGAAGCTTTCTTT. Translated, it gives CASSLVLGVNTEAFF. The chain links TRBV7-2 to TRBJ1-1, with a tentative D call TRBD1 (5 bases). This CDR3 comprises 15 residues. Germline assignment: CDR1 SGHTA and CDR2 FQGNSA. The V end was cut by 1 base, the J end by 0 bases, with 9 bases between.

The rearrangement joins TRBV7-9 to TRBJ1-3, with a weak D call TRBD1 (6 bases). This CDR3 is 15 amino acids long. The germline V gene encodes CDR1 SEHNR and CDR2 FQNEAQ (reference sequence). V was clipped by 4 bases and J by 8 bases, with 18 bases between them. As DNA, the CDR3 is TGTGCCAGCAGCTCCACGGGGGCAAAGAGCTACACCATATATTTT. Translating gives CASSSTGAKSYTIYF.

The chain joins TRBV9 to TRBJ2-3; D ambiguous. The V end was cut by 3 bases, the J end by 0 bases, with 8 bases between. CDR3 length equals 14 residues. Germline loops: CDR1 SGDLS, CDR2 YYNGEE. The chain's CDR3 is CASSATLSTDTQYF. The CDR3 nucleotides read TGTGCCAGCAGCGCAACCCTTAGCACAGATACGCAGTATTTT.

V gene TRBV5-8 combines with J gene TRBJ2-7; possibly TRBD1 or TRBD2 for D (5 bases each). The CDR3 loop spans 14 amino acids. CDR1 is SGHTS, CDR2 YDEGEE, per germline. V was cut by 1 base and J by 6 bases, with 14 bases left in between. The CDR3 coding sequence is TGTGCCAGCAGCTTGCAATGGGGGTTCGGCGAGCAGTACTTC. It specifies CASSLQWGFGEQYF.

The chain is built from TRBV5-4 and TRBJ2-1, with TRBD2 matching 10 bases. Germline trimming cut 4 bases from V and 2 bases from J; bases unmatched to any gene: 6. Germline V gene lookup returns CDR1 SGHNT and CDR2 YYREEE (reference sequence). The CDR3 extends over 16 amino acids. CDR3 residues: CASSPLSGGAYNEQFF. CDR3 nucleotide sequence: TGTGCCAGCAGCCCGTTAAGCGGGGGGGCCTACAATGAGCAGTTCTTC.

V is TRBV5-8 and J is TRBJ1-2; no firm D call. V lost 5 bases to trimming and J lost 5 bases, with 16 bases between them. In germline, CDR1 is SGHTS, CDR2 YDEGEE. This CDR3 region has 14 residues. The DNA of the CDR3 is TGTGCCAGCAGACGGACGGGAACCTCTTATGGCTACACCTTC. It specifies CASRRTGTSYGYTF.

V is TRBV2 and J is TRBJ1-1; D not resolved. CDR3 size: 13 residues. Trimming removed 4 bases at V and 6 bases at J, with 12 bases between. Germline CDR1 is SNHLY and CDR2 is FYNNEI. CDR3 bases: TGTGCCAGCAGTGGAAGGGCGAAACCTGAAGCTTTCTTT. Protein sequence: CASSGRAKPEAFF.

The chain employs TRBV5-6 and TRBJ2-1, with a tentative D call TRBD1 (7 bases). The germline V gene encodes CDR1 SGHDT and CDR2 YYEEEE. This CDR3 region has 15 residues. Between the trimmed V and J ends, which lost 3 bases and 4 bases, there was a span of 14 bases. The CDR3 loop is CASSWRGQSYNEQFF. CDR3 in DNA: TGTGCCAGCAGCTGGCGGGGACAGTCATACAATGAGCAGTTCTTC. Supplemented by reference TRBV5-6 and TRBJ2-1, the full variable domain reads DAGVTQSPTHLIKTRGQQVTLRCSPKSGHDTVSWYQQALGQGPQFIFQYYEEEERQRGNFPDRFSGHQFPNYSSELNVNALLLGDSALYLCASSWRGQSYNEQFFGPGTRLTVL.

The gene calls are TRBV6-1 and TRBJ1-5; 8 bases fit TRBD1. Germline CDR1 MNHNS, CDR2 SASEGT. The CDR3 totals 13 residues. The J segment lost 9 bases and the V segment lost 6 bases, leaving 7 bases of the junction unmatched. This CDR3 is CASRAGGEGPQHF. The DNA for the CDR3 is TGTGCCAGCAGGGCAGGGGGCGAAGGGCCCCAGCATTTT.

The J gene is TRBJ2-2, the V gene TRBV7-9; maybe TRBD2 (6 bases). The CDR3 runs to 14 residues. The V end lost 6 bases, the J end lost 6 bases, and 14 bases lay between the germline ends. Germline loops: CDR1 SEHNR, CDR2 FQNEAQ (reference sequence). CDR3 residues: CASSPTTSSGELFF. The CDR3 DNA reads as TGTGCCAGCAGTCCTACCACTAGCTCCGGGGAGCTGTTTTTT.

Comments on this clone: Different DNA sequences within this sample yield the same CDR3. DNA for the CDR3: TGTGCCAGCAGCTTAGAGGGCGGGAAACTGTTTTTT. Translating gives CASSLEGGKLFF. The gene calls are TRBV7-9 and TRBJ1-4; D unclear. V lost 1 base, J lost 11 bases, and 8 bases lay in between. There are 12 residues in the CDR3. Germline CDR1 SEHNR, CDR2 FQNEAQ (reference sequence).

This chain joins TRBV9 and TRBJ2-3; D may correspond to TRBD1 or TRBD2 (5 bases each). Trimming took off 1 base at V and 1 base at J, with 19 bases between the two ends. The CDR3 is made up of 18 amino acids. Germline V lookup: CDR1 SGDLS, CDR2 YYNGEE. CDR3 loop: CASSVSLLGRGGTDTQYF. CDR3 DNA: TGTGCCAGCAGCGTAAGCTTGTTAGGTCGAGGGGGCACAGATACGCAGTATTTT. The full variable domain, completed using reference TRBV9 and TRBJ2-3, is DSGVTQTPKHLITATGQRVTLRCSPRSGDLSVYWYQQSLDQGLQFLIQYYNGEERAKGNILERFSAQQFPDLHSELNLSSLELGDSALYFCASSVSLLGRGGTDTQYFGPGTRLTVL.

The J gene is TRBJ2-3, the V gene TRBV7-8; TRBD2 matches at 7 bases. Germline V gene lookup returns CDR1 SGHVS and CDR2 FQNEAQ. The CDR3 has 16 residues. V dropped 5 bases and J dropped 0; count of bases not matched to a gene: 8. This chain's CDR3 is CASSPSPSGSTDTQYF. CDR3 DNA sequence: TGTGCCAGCAGCCCTTCACCTAGCGGAAGCACAGATACGCAGTATTTT.

The J gene is TRBJ1-3, the V gene TRBV30; D possibly corresponds to TRBD1 (5 bases). The CDR3 length is 12 residues. Germline CDR1 GTSNPN, CDR2 SVGIG (reference sequence). Trimming left V 4 bases short and J 5 bases short, with 9 bases between. As DNA, the CDR3 is TGTGCCTGGACGGGGGGGAGAAACACCATATATTTT. Translating it yields CAWTGGRNTIYF.

This chain links TRBV6-1 with TRBJ1-2; D unresolved. The germline V and J ends were trimmed by 2 bases and 3 bases, with 13 bases remaining between them. The CDR3 extends over 15 amino acids. Germline V lookup: CDR1 MNHNS, CDR2 SASEGT. DNA for the CDR3: TGTGCCAGCAGTGAAACCGCCGGACCGGACTATGGCTACACCTTC. Translation gives CASSETAGPDYGYTF.

V and J are TRBV14 and TRBJ2-7; 11 bases map to TRBD2. V shed 4 bases and J 4 bases; nucleotides not matched to a gene: 6. This CDR3 region has 15 residues. CDR1 SGHDN and CDR2 FVKESK come from the germline V gene. The CDR3 DNA sequence: TGTGCCAGCAGCCCAATGATAGCGGGAGGGTACGAGCAGTACTTC. Its translation: CASSPMIAGGYEQYF.

The chain carries TRBV11-2 and TRBJ1-2; the D is unclear. Germline lookup yields CDR1 SGHAT and CDR2 FQNNGV. The CDR3 is 12 residues long. Deletions cut 5 bases from V and 4 bases from J, with 8 bases between. CDR3 protein: CASSRRAYGYTF. The CDR3 DNA sequence: TGTGCCAGCAGCCGACGGGCCTATGGCTACACCTTC. Variable domain in full (rest from reference TRBV11-2 and TRBJ1-2): EAGVAQSPRYKIIEKRQSVAFWCNPISGHATLYWYQQILGQGPKLLIQFQNNGVVDDSQLPKDRFSAERLKGVDSTLKIQPAKLEDSAVYLCASSRRAYGYTFGSGTRLTVV.

The rearrangement links TRBV9 to TRBJ2-1; D uncertain. This CDR3 region has 19 residues. The germline V gene has CDR1 SGDLS and CDR2 YYNGEE. With 2 bases removed from V and 2 bases from J, the gap between germline ends came to 23 bases. CDR3 residues: CASSVSPRWGSETYNEQFF. CDR3 coding DNA: TGTGCCAGCAGCGTGTCCCCCCGTTGGGGATCCGAAACCTACAATGAGCAGTTCTTC. Supplemented by reference TRBV9 and TRBJ2-1, the full variable domain reads DSGVTQTPKHLITATGQRVTLRCSPRSGDLSVYWYQQSLDQGLQFLIQYYNGEERAKGNILERFSAQQFPDLHSELNLSSLELGDSALYFCASSVSPRWGSETYNEQFFGPGTRLTVL.

On this clone: Distinct nucleotide sequences in the sample also encode this CDR3. This chain connects TRBV5-1 to TRBJ2-3, with a tentative D call TRBD1 (5 bases). CDR3 length: 14 residues. Germline assignment: CDR1 SGHRS and CDR2 YFSETQ. The V gene lost 2 bases and the J gene lost 2 bases, with 9 bases spanning the gap. CDR3 loop: CASSLAGFTDTQYF. The CDR3 nucleotides read TGCGCCAGCAGCTTAGCAGGGTTCACAGATACGCAGTATTTT.

This chain joins TRBV2 and TRBJ2-2, with TRBD2 matching over 7 bases. V shed 4 bases and J 5 bases; nucleotides not matched to a gene: 4. The V gene's germline CDR1 is SNHLY and CDR2 FYNNEI. The CDR3 is 14 amino acids. CDR3 sequence: CASSASGVTGELFF. In nucleotides, the CDR3 is TGTGCCAGCAGTGCTAGCGGAGTAACCGGGGAGCTGTTTTTT. Full variable domain (missing parts from reference TRBV2 and TRBJ2-2): EPEVTQTPSHQVTQMGQEVILRCVPISNHLYFYWYRQILGQKVEFLVSFYNNEISEKSEIFDDQFSVERPDGSNFTLKIRSTKLEDSAMYFCASSASGVTGELFFGEGSRLTVL.

V gene TRBV10-3 combines with J gene TRBJ2-3; D is undetermined. This CDR3 has 13 residues. Germline values: CDR1 ENHRY, CDR2 SYGVKD. V gave up 2 bases and J gave up 3 bases, with 6 bases separating them. The CDR3, as DNA: TGTGCCATCAGTGAGACGCGGACAGATACGCAGTATTTT. Protein sequence: CAISETRTDTQYF.

This clone appeared a single time. This chain links TRBV6-5 with TRBJ1-2; 8 bases match TRBD1. Germline V gives CDR1 MNHEY, CDR2 SVGAGI. This CDR3 contains 12 residues. V shed 10 bases and J 4 bases; nucleotides not matched to a gene: 5. CDR3 in amino acids: CATSGGFYGYTF. The CDR3 DNA is TGTGCCACCTCAGGGGGCTTCTATGGCTACACCTTC.

CDR3 DNA: TGTGCCAGCAGCTCCTATGGGGGGTACACAGATACGCAGTATTTT. Translating gives CASSSYGGYTDTQYF. The chain carries TRBV7-9 and TRBJ2-3; a weak D match, TRBD2 (6 bases). The V end lost 4 bases, the J end lost 2 bases, and 13 bases lay between the germline ends. The CDR3 is 15 residues long. Per germline, CDR1 SEHNR and CDR2 FQNEAQ (reference sequence).

V is TRBV28 and J is TRBJ1-5; 10 bases are a match to TRBD1. Trimming at V came to 6 bases and at J to 6 bases, leaving 8 bases not matched to a gene. The CDR3 loop spans 15 amino acids. The germline V gene encodes CDR1 MDHEN and CDR2 SYDVKM. The CDR3 is CASRLRQGAPQPQHF. The CDR3 bases are TGTGCCAGCAGGCTAAGACAGGGGGCTCCTCAGCCCCAGCATTTT.